Below are 31 T cell receptor beta chains sequenced from a single sample in a study of cytotoxic CD8 clonotypes in ibrutinib-treated CLL. The method was immunoSEQ multiplex PCR; TCRdb's version includes in-frame clones alone and lacks a portion of them. The data hold roughly 70,000 clones, with 80% observed a single time. The sample consisted of PBMCs, taken at disease progression, from a patient treated with ibrutinib. The receptors stem from a human donor with chronic lymphocytic leukemia.

The rearrangement links TRBV6-6 to TRBJ2-7, with 9 bases aligning to TRBD1. CDR3 length: 12 residues. V gave up 8 bases and J gave up 2 bases; unmatched junction bases: 1. Germline V lookup: CDR1 MNHNY, CDR2 SVGAGI (reference sequence). The CDR3 spells CASGTGPYEQYF. The CDR3 DNA sequence: TGTGCCAGCGGGACAGGGCCCTACGAGCAGTACTTC.

This rearrangement joins TRBV2 to TRBJ1-2; D is unclear. From germline, CDR1 is SNHLY and CDR2 FYNNEI. Trimming pared 3 bases from V and 4 bases from J, leaving 9 bases between. CDR3 length: 13 residues. The CDR3 loop reads CASSEEGSYGYTF. Written as DNA, the CDR3 is TGTGCCAGCAGTGAGGAAGGGAGCTATGGCTACACCTTC.

The rearrangement links TRBV29-1 to TRBJ2-3; TRBD1 matches 11 bases. Looked up from germline, CDR1 is SQVTM and CDR2 is ANQGSEA. CDR3 size: 15 residues. The J segment lost 5 bases and the V segment lost 2 bases, leaving 6 bases of the junction unmatched. The CDR3 DNA follows: TGCAGCGTTGAATTAGGGACAGGGGGTTTAGATACGCAGTATTTT. As protein: CSVELGTGGLDTQYF.

This chain links TRBV7-9 with TRBJ1-1; D ambiguous. V lost 5 bases, J lost 2 bases, and 15 bases lay in between. The CDR3 spans 15 residues. Germline lookup yields CDR1 SEHNR and CDR2 FQNEAQ (reference sequence). The CDR3 loop reads CASSGPLGENTEAFF. CDR3 nucleotides: TGTGCCAGCAGCGGACCTTTGGGCGAAAACACTGAAGCTTTCTTT.

The chain employs TRBV6-4 and TRBJ2-1, with 15 bases lining up with TRBD2. Germline-derived CDR1 and CDR2 are MRHNA and SNTAGT. CDR3 length: 15 amino acids. V trimming: 5 bases; J trimming: 9 bases; junction bases outside the gene matches: 5. CDR3 bases: TGTGCCAGCAGTTCGGGACTAGCGGGGGGCATTGAGCAGTTCTTC. This sequence encodes CASSSGLAGGIEQFF.

This clone showed up many times. The V gene is TRBV6-5, the J gene TRBJ2-5, with D possibly TRBD2 on 6 matching bases. Germline loops: CDR1 MNHEY, CDR2 SVGAGI. Trimming left V 6 bases short and J 2 bases short, with 10 bases between. The CDR3 totals 13 residues. The CDR3 reads CASSVDYQETQYF. The CDR3 nucleotides are TGTGCCAGCAGCGTGGACTATCAAGAGACCCAGTACTTC.

This clone was found a few times. The rearrangement uses TRBV28 and TRBJ2-3, with 11 bases matching TRBD2. Looked up from germline, CDR1 is MDHEN and CDR2 is SYDVKM. This CDR3 has 17 residues. The J segment lost 2 bases and the V segment lost 4 bases, leaving 8 bases of the junction unmatched. The CDR3 coding sequence is TGTGCCAGCAGTTCCCTCCGACTAGCGGGGCTCACAGATACGCAGTATTTT. This codes for CASSSLRLAGLTDTQYF.

This sequence joins TRBV18 and TRBJ1-1; possible D gene TRBD1, 5 bases. Trimming removed 9 bases from V and 0 bases from J, with 17 bases in between. Germline CDR1 reads KGHSH; CDR2 reads LQKENI. CDR3 length equals 15 residues. CDR3 amino acids: CASKNSAGMNTEAFF. The CDR3 coding sequence is TGTGCCAGTAAGAACTCAGCAGGGATGAACACTGAAGCTTTCTTT. Variable domain in full (rest from reference TRBV18 and TRBJ1-1): NAGVMQNPRHLVRRRGQEARLRCSPMKGHSHVYWYRQLPEEGLKFMVYLQKENIIDESGMPKERFSAEFPKEGPSILRIQQVVRGDSAAYFCASKNSAGMNTEAFFGQGTRLTVV.

Points on this clone: The same CDR3 arises from other DNA sequences in this sample as well. The J gene is TRBJ1-2, the V gene TRBV14; D not resolved. The CDR3 spans 13 residues. V was cut by 3 bases and J by 4 bases, with 9 bases left in between. Looked up from germline, CDR1 is SGHDN and CDR2 is FVKESK. Here the CDR3 DNA reads TGTGCCAGCAGCCAGGGCCTATCCTATGGCTACACCTTC. The encoded protein is CASSQGLSYGYTF.

The chain couples TRBV9 to TRBJ1-4; no definite D call. Per the germline V gene, CDR1 is SGDLS and CDR2 is YYNGEE. CDR3 length equals 15 residues. V was clipped by 0 bases and J by 5 bases, with 11 bases between them. The CDR3 DNA sequence: TGTGCCAGCAGCGTAGGGGCGCGGGTAAATGAAAAACTGTTTTTT. Protein: CASSVGARVNEKLFF.

The chain is built from TRBV4-1 and TRBJ2-3, with TRBD2 matching 9 bases. CDR1 and CDR2 (germline): MGHRA, YSYEKL. The junction had 3 bases not matched to a gene; V was cut back by 8 bases and J by 0 bases. The CDR3 runs 14 residues. The CDR3 nucleotides read TGCGCCAGCGGTGCGGGAGGGAGCACAGATACGCAGTATTTT. It specifies CASGAGGSTDTQYF.

This chain links TRBV7-9 with TRBJ2-1; a possible D gene is TRBD2 (6 bases). Germline lookup yields CDR1 SEHNR and CDR2 FQNEAQ (reference sequence). The CDR3 extends over 15 amino acids. Trimming took off 1 base at V and 8 bases at J, with 15 bases between the two ends. The CDR3: CASSLDGRWGDEQFF. The CDR3 DNA reads as TGTGCCAGCAGCTTAGATGGGAGGTGGGGGGATGAGCAGTTCTTC.

This chain uses TRBV6-5 with TRBJ1-5; D is undetermined. V was pared by 5 bases and J by 0 bases, with 11 bases between. The CDR3 is made up of 15 amino acids. Germline V gives CDR1 MNHEY, CDR2 SVGAGI. CDR3 DNA sequence: TGTGCCAGCAGTAACTGGACGGTTAGCAATCAGCCCCAGCATTTT. Its protein product is CASSNWTVSNQPQHF.

This clone was recorded at least ten times. V and J are TRBV7-9 and TRBJ1-5; no reliable D call. CDR1 SEHNR and CDR2 FQNEAQ come from the germline V gene (reference sequence). The CDR3 totals 14 residues. Trimming removed 5 bases at V and 3 bases at J, with 11 bases between. The CDR3 sequence: CASSSLAVNQPQHF. The CDR3 bases are TGTGCCAGCAGCAGTCTTGCAGTCAATCAGCCCCAGCATTTT.

This chain connects TRBV9 to TRBJ1-5; TRBD1 matches at 7 bases. The CDR3 consists of 14 residues. In germline, CDR1 is SGDLS, CDR2 YYNGEE. Losses at the gene ends were 7 bases for V and 5 bases for J; bases not matched to a gene: 9. CDR3 sequence: CASGKGQSYQPQHF. The DNA for the CDR3 is TGTGCCAGCGGTAAGGGACAGAGTTATCAGCCCCAGCATTTT.

The chain joins TRBV19 to TRBJ1-5; weak D call: TRBD1 (6 bases). Germline V gene data show CDR1 as LNHDA and CDR2 as SQIVND (reference sequence). There are 15 residues in the CDR3. The V and J ends lost 6 bases and 1 base respectively, with 13 bases between them. The CDR3 DNA follows: TGTGCCAGTAGGACAGGTTCAAGAAGCAATCAGCCCCAGCATTTT. Protein product: CASRTGSRSNQPQHF.

DNA of the CDR3: TGTGCCAGTTCGGTCGGTAACAATGAGCAGTTCTTC. This translates into CASSVGNNEQFF. J is TRBJ2-1 and V is TRBV6-5; D not resolved. Trimming removed 9 bases at V and 5 bases at J, with 11 bases between. The CDR3 totals 12 residues. Germline CDR1 is MNHEY and CDR2 is SVGAGI.

The J gene is TRBJ2-7, the V gene TRBV11-3, with D perhaps matching TRBD2 (5 bases). Germline V gene lookup returns CDR1 SGHNT and CDR2 YENEEA. This CDR3 has 18 residues. V lost 1 base and J 3 bases, leaving 22 bases between the germline ends. The CDR3: CASSLGKNRTLPYYEQYF. CDR3 bases: TGTGCCAGCAGCTTAGGGAAAAATCGGACTCTTCCATACTACGAGCAGTACTTC. Based on the CDR3 plus reference TRBV11-3 and TRBJ2-7, the full variable domain is EAGVVQSPRYKIIEKKQPVAFWCNPISGHNTLYWYLQNLGQGPELLIRYENEEAVDDSQLPKDRFSAERLKGVDSTLKIQPAELGDSAVYLCASSLGKNRTLPYYEQYFGPGTRLTVT.

The chain recombines TRBV5-1 with TRBJ2-2, with a weak D call TRBD2 (5 bases). CDR3 length: 14 residues. Germline CDR1 reads SGHRS; CDR2 reads YFSETQ. Trimming removed 4 bases from V and 7 bases from J, with 14 bases in between. The chain's CDR3 is CASSVEPRVGELFF. Written as DNA, the CDR3 is TGCGCCAGCAGCGTGGAGCCGCGGGTCGGGGAGCTGTTTTTT.

The rearrangement uses TRBV7-9 and TRBJ1-4; the D gene is possibly TRBD1 (5 bases). V lost 6 bases and J lost 5, with 25 bases in between. Germline V gives CDR1 SEHNR, CDR2 FQNEAQ (reference sequence). This CDR3 is 18 amino acids long. CDR3 nucleotides: TGTGCCAGCAGTTACCGAAGGATCGGGGCAGGGAAGAATGAAAAACTGTTTTTT. This sequence encodes CASSYRRIGAGKNEKLFF.

Note on this clone: The junction departs from the called germline gene at one end, perhaps through a read error. The V and J genes are TRBV10-3 and TRBJ2-7; 10 bases agree with TRBD2. Germline V lookup: CDR1 ENHRY, CDR2 SYGVKD. This CDR3 comprises 15 residues. Here the CDR3 reads CASSEVAGGPGEQYF. Written as DNA, the CDR3 is TGTGCCAGCAGTGAAGTAGCGGGGGGACCTGGTGAGCAGTACTTC.

The J gene is TRBJ2-7, the V gene TRBV4-2, with D perhaps TRBD1 (5 bases). V gave up 8 bases and J gave up 7 bases, with 18 bases separating them. The germline V gene has CDR1 LGHNA and CDR2 YNFKEQ. The CDR3 has 13 residues. The CDR3 protein is CASGSPMGPEQYF. Written as DNA, the CDR3 is TGTGCCAGCGGAAGTCCCATGGGGCCGGAGCAGTACTTC.

This rearrangement joins TRBV28 to TRBJ1-3; D is ambiguous. V shed 3 bases and J shed 5 bases, with 17 bases lying between them. Germline CDR1 reads MDHEN; CDR2 reads SYDVKM. This CDR3 comprises 16 residues. The chain's CDR3 is CASSLSLSSARNTIYF. As DNA, the CDR3 is TGTGCCAGCAGTTTGAGTTTATCGAGCGCAAGAAACACCATATATTTT.

The chain joins TRBV4-2 to TRBJ2-3, with unresolved D. V was clipped by 0 bases and J by 4 bases, with 11 bases between them. Germline CDR1 LGHNA, CDR2 YNFKEQ. The CDR3 loop spans 15 amino acids. CDR3 DNA sequence: TGTGCCAGCAGCCAAGATCTGGGTAGCTCAGATACGCAGTATTTT. Protein product: CASSQDLGSSDTQYF.

Comment on this clone: An end of the junction differs from the germline gene, which may be a read error. This chain links TRBV5-6 with TRBJ1-2; a possible D gene is TRBD1 (5 bases). The germline V gene encodes CDR1 SGHDT and CDR2 YYEEEE. The CDR3 consists of 9 residues. The CDR3 nucleotides read TGTGCCAGCAGCTGGGGCGGCCCCTTC. This translates into CASSWGGPF.

This chain connects TRBV18 to TRBJ1-1; 8 positions agree with TRBD1. Losses at the gene ends were 5 bases for V and 3 bases for J; bases not matched to a gene: 8. The CDR3 is made up of 15 amino acids. Germline CDR1 KGHSH, CDR2 LQKENI. The DNA for the CDR3 is TGTGCCAGCTCAAAGACAGGGGCCGACGACACTGAAGCTTTCTTT. Translated: CASSKTGADDTEAFF.

This chain joins TRBV7-6 and TRBJ2-5, with 9 nucleotides matching TRBD2. The CDR3 totals 15 residues. Per the germline V gene, CDR1 is SGHVS and CDR2 is FNYEAQ. Unmatched junction bases numbered 9, after V lost 5 bases and J lost 5 bases. The CDR3 region has the DNA TGTGCCAGCAGCCCTATAGCGGGAGCAGGGGAGACCCAGTACTTC. Its protein product is CASSPIAGAGETQYF.

The V and J genes are TRBV11-1 and TRBJ2-6, with 7 bases aligning to TRBD1. V dropped 5 bases and J dropped 1; count of bases not matched to a gene: 2. Germline CDR1 SGHAT, CDR2 FQDESV (reference sequence). This CDR3 region has 15 residues. CDR3 sequence reads: CASSLQGSGANVLTF. CDR3 nucleotide sequence: TGTGCCAGCAGCCTACAGGGGTCTGGGGCCAACGTCCTGACTTTC.

V usage is TRBV7-6 and J usage is TRBJ2-7; TRBD2 matches at 10 bases. CDR1 and CDR2 (germline): SGHVS, FNYEAQ. The CDR3 spans 15 residues. V was pared by 1 base and J by 3 bases, with 3 bases of the junction left unmatched. The CDR3 is CASSLGGTSDYEQYF. The DNA for the CDR3 is TGTGCCAGCAGCTTAGGAGGGACTAGCGACTACGAGCAGTACTTC.

This rearrangement joins TRBV19 to TRBJ2-4; D is possibly TRBD1 (6 bases). CDR3 length: 15 amino acids. Trimming removed 4 bases at V and 0 bases at J, with 10 bases between. Germline loops: CDR1 LNHDA, CDR2 SQIVND (reference sequence). CDR3 DNA sequence: TGTGCCAGTAGTAGGACAGCACTAGCCAAAAACATTCAGTACTTC. Its translation is CASSRTALAKNIQYF. The full variable domain, its missing parts supplied by reference TRBV19 and TRBJ2-4, is DGGITQSPKYLFRKEGQNVTLSCEQNLNHDAMYWYRQDPGQGLRLIYYSQIVNDFQKGDIAEGYSVSREKKESFPLTVTSAQKNPTAFYLCASSRTALAKNIQYFGAGTRLSVL.

V gene TRBV6-6 combines with J gene TRBJ1-4, with a tentative D call TRBD1 (5 bases). The CDR3 has 16 residues. Germline V gives CDR1 MNHNY, CDR2 SVGAGI (reference sequence). Trimming stripped 6 bases from V and 3 bases from J, with 17 bases between. The CDR3 sequence is CASRRDGGVSNEKLFF. CDR3 sequence (DNA): TGTGCCAGCAGGCGCGATGGGGGGGTGTCTAATGAAAAACTGTTTTTT.